Listed here are 9 T cell receptor beta chains from one sample, sequenced in a study of T cells in localized non-small cell lung cancer. Sequencing used immunoSEQ multiplex PCR; TCRdb keeps in-frame clones, though not all of them. Of over 20,000 clones in the sample, roughly 80% were seen once. The sequenced sample was peripheral blood, obtained before any cancer treatment. The receptor source for this set is a man aged 35 to 70 with stage III squamous cell lung carcinoma.

The chain couples TRBV7-3 to TRBJ2-5; maybe TRBD2 (7 bases). This CDR3 is built from 15 residues. Germline CDR1 and CDR2: SGHTA and FQGTGA. With 2 bases removed from V and 2 bases from J, the gap between germline ends came to 12 bases. CDR3 nucleotide sequence: TGTGCCAGCAGCTTATGGGGGGGCGGACAAGAGACCCAGTACTTC. Amino acid sequence: CASSLWGGGQETQYF.

This chain connects TRBV12-5 to TRBJ1-5, with 7 positions matching TRBD1. This CDR3 is 17 amino acids long. Germline V gene data show CDR1 as LGHNT and CDR2 as FRNRAP. J gave up 4 bases and V 5 bases, and 14 bases lay outside the gene matches. CDR3: CASGIGQAQDFNQPQHF. CDR3 bases: TGTGCTAGTGGTATCGGACAGGCCCAAGATTTTAATCAGCCCCAGCATTTT.

The gene calls are TRBV16 and TRBJ2-7, with a possible D match to TRBD2 (6 bases). The CDR3 runs to 14 residues. Germline lookup yields CDR1 KGHSY and CDR2 FQNENV. V was pared by 4 bases and J by 3 bases, with 13 bases between. The DNA for the CDR3 is TGTGCCAGCAGCCTCTCCGGAGGGCGCTACGAGCAGTACTTC. It encodes CASSLSGGRYEQYF.

This clone occurred a few times. The chain has TRBV28 and TRBJ1-5; no definite D call. The CDR3 runs 11 residues. In germline, CDR1 is MDHEN, CDR2 SYDVKM. Trimming shortened V by 4 bases and J by 5 bases, and 3 bases separated the two germline ends. CDR3 DNA: TGTGCCAGCAGTTCGTATCAGCCCCAGCATTTT. This encodes CASSSYQPQHF.

The V gene is TRBV7-8, the J gene TRBJ2-2; D possibly uses TRBD1 or TRBD2 (6 bases each). The CDR3 covers 16 residues. From germline, CDR1 is SGHVS and CDR2 FQNEAQ. V was pared by 5 bases and J by 1 base, with 14 bases between. This CDR3 is CASSPNRGRNTGELFF. In DNA, the CDR3 is TGTGCCAGCAGCCCGAACCGGGGGCGGAACACCGGGGAGCTGTTTTTT.

The genes are TRBV4-2 and TRBJ2-1; the match to TRBD2 covers 8 bases. The V and J ends lost 1 base and 2 bases, in that order; junction bases with no gene match: 7. The CDR3 is 17 residues long. The germline gives CDR1 LGHNA, CDR2 YNFKEQ. The CDR3 sequence: CASSQGASGGTYNEQFF. CDR3 nucleotide sequence: TGTGCCAGCAGCCAAGGCGCAAGCGGGGGCACCTACAATGAGCAGTTCTTC.

This chain joins TRBV18 and TRBJ1-2; D gene ambiguous. Germline CDR1 reads KGHSH; CDR2 reads LQKENI. V was pared by 1 base and J by 3 bases, with 9 bases between. The CDR3 spans 14 residues. The CDR3 DNA reads as TGTGCCAGCTCACCACGGGAATTTGACTATGGCTACACCTTC. This encodes CASSPREFDYGYTF.

The rearrangement uses TRBV10-2 and TRBJ1-1; 10 nucleotides align to TRBD1. The J segment lost 5 bases and the V segment lost 6 bases, leaving 3 bases of the junction unmatched. The germline V gene encodes CDR1 WSHSY and CDR2 SAAADI. This CDR3 spans 13 amino acids. The CDR3 bases are TGCGCCAGCAGCAAGGACAGGGGGACTGAAGCTTTCTTT. This encodes CASSKDRGTEAFF.

This chain connects TRBV19 to TRBJ1-5; 8 positions match TRBD1. In germline, CDR1 is LNHDA, CDR2 SQIVND (reference sequence). Germline trimming cut 10 bases from V and 2 bases from J; bases unmatched to any gene: 13. The CDR3 has 16 amino acids. The CDR3 loop reads CATGGRGLPGNQPQHF. The CDR3 nucleotides are TGTGCCACCGGGGGCAGGGGGCTTCCTGGCAATCAGCCCCAGCATTTT.